The T cell receptor (beta chain) under discussion was sequenced for a study of CD8+ T cells in alopecia areata. The germline V gene has CDR1 LNHDA and CDR2 SQIVND (reference sequence). V lost 4 bases to trimming and J lost 4 bases; unmatched junction nucleotides: 10. The CDR3 sequence is 15 residues long. The sequencing template was cDNA reverse transcribed from extracted RNA. Data came from immunoSEQ multiplex PCR; TCRdb stores just in-frame clones and leaves some out. This sample has about 150,000 clones, with 45% to 55% found just once. This sample comprised CD8+ T cells sorted from blood, obtained at week 0. This TCR came from a human donor with alopecia areata. The V gene is TRBV19, the J gene TRBJ2-7, with 7 bases aligning to TRBD1. The CDR3 reads CASSTSEGAAYEQYF. DNA for the CDR3: TGTGCCAGTAGTACGAGTGAGGGGGCGGCGTACGAGCAGTACTTC.